This T cell receptor (beta chain) was sequenced during a study of identical twins. The study, taken as a whole, reports: Invariant cells of the MAIT and iNKT types might have partly distorted the zero-insertion analyses.

Template switching added a universal primer site; cDNA carried unique molecular identifiers. A single record per CDR3 protein comes from TCRdb applying MiXCR to the 5' RACE reads. The sample yields some 330,000 distinct CDR3 sequences, approximately 8.8% seen once. Germline CDR1 is SGHTA and CDR2 is FQGNSA. Trimming stripped 5 bases from V and 5 bases from J, with 8 bases between. The CDR3 length is 12 residues. This clonotype showed up many times. Its target is unknown. This chain joins TRBV7-2 and TRBJ2-3; D is undetermined. The material sequenced was naive T cells sorted from blood. The sequence was obtained from a woman in her forties or fifties in good health. The CDR3, as DNA: TGTGCCAGCAGCCTTAGGAGAGATACGCAGTATTTT. Its protein is CASSLRRDTQYF.